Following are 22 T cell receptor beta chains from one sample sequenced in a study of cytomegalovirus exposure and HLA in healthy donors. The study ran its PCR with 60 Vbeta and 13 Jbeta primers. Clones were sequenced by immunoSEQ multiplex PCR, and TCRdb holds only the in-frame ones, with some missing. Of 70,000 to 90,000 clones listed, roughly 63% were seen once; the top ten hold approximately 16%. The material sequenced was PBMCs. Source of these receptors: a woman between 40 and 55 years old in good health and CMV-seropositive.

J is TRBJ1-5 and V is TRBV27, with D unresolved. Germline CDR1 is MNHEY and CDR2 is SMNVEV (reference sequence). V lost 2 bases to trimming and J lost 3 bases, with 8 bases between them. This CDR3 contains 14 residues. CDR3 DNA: TGTGCCAGCAGTTTAGGGCCCATCAATCAGCCCCAGCATTTT. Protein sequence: CASSLGPINQPQHF.

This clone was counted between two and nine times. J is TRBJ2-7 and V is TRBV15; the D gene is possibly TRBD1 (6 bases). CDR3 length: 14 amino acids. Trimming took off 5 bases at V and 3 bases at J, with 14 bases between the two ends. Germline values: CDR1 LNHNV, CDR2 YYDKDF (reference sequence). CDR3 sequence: CATSPSSTGYEQYF. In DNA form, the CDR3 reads TGTGCCACCAGCCCATCCTCGACAGGCTACGAGCAGTACTTC.

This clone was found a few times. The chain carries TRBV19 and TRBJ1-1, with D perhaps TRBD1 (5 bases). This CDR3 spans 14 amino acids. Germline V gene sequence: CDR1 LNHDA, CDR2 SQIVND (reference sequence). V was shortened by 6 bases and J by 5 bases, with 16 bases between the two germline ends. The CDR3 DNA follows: TGTGCCAGTAGGTCACGGGGGGGAAATACTGAAGCTTTCTTT. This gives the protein CASRSRGGNTEAFF.

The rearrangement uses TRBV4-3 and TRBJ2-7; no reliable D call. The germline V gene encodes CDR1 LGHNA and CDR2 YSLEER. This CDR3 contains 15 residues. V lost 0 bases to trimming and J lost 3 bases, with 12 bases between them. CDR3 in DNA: TGCGCCAGCAGCCAAGAAGCACAGCCCCACTACGAGCAGTACTTC. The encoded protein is CASSQEAQPHYEQYF.

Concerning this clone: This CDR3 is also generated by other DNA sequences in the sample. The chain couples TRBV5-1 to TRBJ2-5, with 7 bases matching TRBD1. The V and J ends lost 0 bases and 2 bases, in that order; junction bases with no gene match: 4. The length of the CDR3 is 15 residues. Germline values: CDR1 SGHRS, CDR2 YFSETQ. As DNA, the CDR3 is TGCGCCAGCAGCTTGGCCGGGACAGTTCAAGAGACCCAGTACTTC. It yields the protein CASSLAGTVQETQYF.

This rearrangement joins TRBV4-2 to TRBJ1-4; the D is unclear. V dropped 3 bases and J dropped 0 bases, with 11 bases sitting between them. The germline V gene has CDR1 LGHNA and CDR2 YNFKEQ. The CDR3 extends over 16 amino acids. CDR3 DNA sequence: TGTGCCAGCAGCCAGGGGAACGGGGCAACTAATGAAAAACTGTTTTTT. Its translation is CASSQGNGATNEKLFF.

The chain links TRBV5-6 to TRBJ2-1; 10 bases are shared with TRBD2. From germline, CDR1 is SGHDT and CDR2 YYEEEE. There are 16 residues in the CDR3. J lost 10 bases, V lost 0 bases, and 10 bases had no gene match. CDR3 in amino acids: CASSLVASGSVGEQFF. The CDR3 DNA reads TGTGCCAGCAGCTTGGTGGCTAGCGGGAGTGTAGGGGAGCAGTTCTTC.

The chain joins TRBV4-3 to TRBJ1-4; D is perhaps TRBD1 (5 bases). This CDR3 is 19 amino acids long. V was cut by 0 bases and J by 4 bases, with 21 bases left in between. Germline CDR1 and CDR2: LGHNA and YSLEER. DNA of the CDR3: TGCGCCAGCAGCCAAGATTTAGGTTGGAGGGGAGAAAGTAATGAAAAACTGTTTTTT. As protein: CASSQDLGWRGESNEKLFF.

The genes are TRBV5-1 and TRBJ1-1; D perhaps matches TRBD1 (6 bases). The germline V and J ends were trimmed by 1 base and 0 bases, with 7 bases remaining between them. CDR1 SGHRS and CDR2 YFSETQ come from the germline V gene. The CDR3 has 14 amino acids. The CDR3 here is CASSLTGLNTEAFF. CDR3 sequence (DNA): TGCGCCAGCAGCTTGACAGGGCTGAACACTGAAGCTTTCTTT.

The CDR3 coding sequence is TGTGCCAGCAGTGAATCAGGGGGGAACGGGGCCAACGTCCTGACTTTC. Amino acids: CASSESGGNGANVLTF. The chain has TRBV6-1 and TRBJ2-6, with a tentative D call TRBD1 (7 bases). CDR1 and CDR2 (germline): MNHNS, SASEGT. The CDR3 is made up of 16 amino acids. The germline V and J ends were trimmed by 2 bases and 4 bases, with 12 bases remaining between them.

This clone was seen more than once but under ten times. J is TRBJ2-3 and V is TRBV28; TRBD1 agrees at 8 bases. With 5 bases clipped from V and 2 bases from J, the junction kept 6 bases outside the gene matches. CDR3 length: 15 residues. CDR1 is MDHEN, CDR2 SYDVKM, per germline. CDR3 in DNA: TGTGCCAGCAGTCAAGACAGGGGATACACAGATACGCAGTATTTT. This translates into CASSQDRGYTDTQYF.

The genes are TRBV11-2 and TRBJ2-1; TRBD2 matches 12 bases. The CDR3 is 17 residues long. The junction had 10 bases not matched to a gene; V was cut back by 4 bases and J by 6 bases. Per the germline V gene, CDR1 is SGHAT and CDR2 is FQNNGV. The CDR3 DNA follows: TGTGCCAGCAGCTCTAGCGGGAGGGCCCTCAGGGGCAATGAGCAGTTCTTC. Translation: CASSSSGRALRGNEQFF.

CDR3 loop: CASSQTGAYGDIQYF. CDR3 DNA sequence: TGTGCCAGCAGCCAGACAGGGGCCTACGGGGACATTCAGTACTTC. The V and J genes are TRBV14 and TRBJ2-4; 8 positions agree with TRBD1. From germline, CDR1 is SGHDN and CDR2 FVKESK. Trimming took 3 bases from V and 8 from J; bases not matched to a gene: 9. The CDR3 is 15 residues long. Combining the CDR3 with reference TRBV14 and TRBJ2-4 gives the whole variable domain EAGVTQFPSHSVIEKGQTVTLRCDPISGHDNLYWYRRVMGKEIKFLLHFVKESKQDESGMPNNRFLAERTGGTYSTLKVQPAELEDSGVYFCASSQTGAYGDIQYFGAGTRLSVL.

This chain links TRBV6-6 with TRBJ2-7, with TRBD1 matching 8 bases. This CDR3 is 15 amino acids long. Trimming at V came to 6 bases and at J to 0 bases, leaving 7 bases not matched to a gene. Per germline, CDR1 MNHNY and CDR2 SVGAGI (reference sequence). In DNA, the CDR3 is TGTGCCAGCAGCCCATGGACAGGGAGCTCCTACGAGCAGTACTTC. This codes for CASSPWTGSSYEQYF.

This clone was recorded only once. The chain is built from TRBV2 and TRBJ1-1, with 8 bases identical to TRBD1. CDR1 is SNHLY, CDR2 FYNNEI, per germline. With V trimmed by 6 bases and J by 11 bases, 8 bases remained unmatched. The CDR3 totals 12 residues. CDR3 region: CASRDRASGAFF. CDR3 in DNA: TGTGCCAGCAGGGACAGGGCTTCGGGGGCTTTCTTT.

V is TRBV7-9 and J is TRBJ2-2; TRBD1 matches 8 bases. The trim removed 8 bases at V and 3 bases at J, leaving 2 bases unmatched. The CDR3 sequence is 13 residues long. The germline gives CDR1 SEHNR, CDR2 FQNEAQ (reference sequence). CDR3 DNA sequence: TGTGCCAGCGGACAGGGTGACACCGGGGAGCTGTTTTTT. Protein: CASGQGDTGELFF.

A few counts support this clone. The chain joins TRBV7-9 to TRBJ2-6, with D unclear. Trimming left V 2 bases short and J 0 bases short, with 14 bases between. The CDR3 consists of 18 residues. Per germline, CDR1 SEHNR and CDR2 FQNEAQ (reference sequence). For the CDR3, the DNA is TGTGCCAGCAGCTTATCGGTCAGGCCCAACTCTGGGGCCAACGTCCTGACTTTC. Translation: CASSLSVRPNSGANVLTF. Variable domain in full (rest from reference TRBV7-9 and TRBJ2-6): DTGVSQNPRHKITKRGQNVTFRCDPISEHNRLYWYRQTLGQGPEFLTYFQNEAQLEKSRLLSDRFSAERPKGSFSTLEIQRTEQGDSAMYLCASSLSVRPNSGANVLTFGAGSRLTVL.

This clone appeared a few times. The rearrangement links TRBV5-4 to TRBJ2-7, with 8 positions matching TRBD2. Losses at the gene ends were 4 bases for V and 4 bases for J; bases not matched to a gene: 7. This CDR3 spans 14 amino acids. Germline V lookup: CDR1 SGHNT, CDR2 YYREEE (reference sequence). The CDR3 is CASSPGLVPYEQYF. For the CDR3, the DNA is TGTGCCAGCAGCCCGGGACTAGTCCCATACGAGCAGTACTTC.

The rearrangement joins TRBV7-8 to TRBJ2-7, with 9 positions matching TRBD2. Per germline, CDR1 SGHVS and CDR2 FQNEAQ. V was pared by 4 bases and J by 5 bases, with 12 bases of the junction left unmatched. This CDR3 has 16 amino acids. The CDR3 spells CASSSKRSGRLDEQYF. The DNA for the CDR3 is TGTGCCAGCAGCTCTAAACGTAGCGGGAGACTCGACGAGCAGTACTTC.

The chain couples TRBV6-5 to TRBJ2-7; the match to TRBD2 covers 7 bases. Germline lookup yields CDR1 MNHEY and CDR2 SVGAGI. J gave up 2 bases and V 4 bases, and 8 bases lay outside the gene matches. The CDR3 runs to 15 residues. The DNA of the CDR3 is TGTGCCAGCAGTTTACGGGAGGTAGCGCCCTACGAGCAGTACTTC. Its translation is CASSLREVAPYEQYF.

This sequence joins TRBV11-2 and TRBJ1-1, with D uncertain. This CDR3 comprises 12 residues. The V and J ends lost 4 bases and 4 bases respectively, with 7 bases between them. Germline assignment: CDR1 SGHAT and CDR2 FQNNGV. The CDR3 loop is CASSYRGTEAFF. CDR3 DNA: TGTGCCAGCAGCTACCGGGGCACTGAAGCTTTCTTT. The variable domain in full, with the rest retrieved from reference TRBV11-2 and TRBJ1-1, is EAGVAQSPRYKIIEKRQSVAFWCNPISGHATLYWYQQILGQGPKLLIQFQNNGVVDDSQLPKDRFSAERLKGVDSTLKIQPAKLEDSAVYLCASSYRGTEAFFGQGTRLTVV.

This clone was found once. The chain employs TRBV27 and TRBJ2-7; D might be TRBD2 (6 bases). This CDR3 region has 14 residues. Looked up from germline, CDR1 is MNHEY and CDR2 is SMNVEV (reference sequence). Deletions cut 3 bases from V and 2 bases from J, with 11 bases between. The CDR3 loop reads CASSFREWPYEQYF. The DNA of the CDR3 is TGTGCCAGCAGTTTTCGGGAGTGGCCCTACGAGCAGTACTTC.